This TCR beta chain appears in the sequencing data of a study of cytomegalovirus exposure and HLA in healthy donors. The CDR3 extends over 14 amino acids. Germline V lookup: CDR1 LNHDA, CDR2 SQIVND (reference sequence). Trimming left V 5 bases short and J 8 bases short, with 16 bases between. A remark on this clone: Antigen specificity is unknown.

60 Vbeta and 13 Jbeta primers were used in PCR. Measured with immunoSEQ multiplex PCR; TCRdb has only the in-frame clones, and not every one. This table holds some 56,000 clones, 80% found once. Study-wide results and limits: Associated with cytomegalovirus, according to the listing, were about 160 TCR beta chains. There was a cluster of highly shared sequence variants that was likely a sequencing artifact. Immune exposure information comprised only CMV serostatus.

Those who donated were healthy bone marrow donors. This chain connects TRBV19 to TRBJ2-4, with a weak D call TRBD2 (5 bases). The sequencing sample was made of PBMCs. The sequence came from a woman in her thirties or forties in good health and CMV-seronegative. Written as DNA, the CDR3 is TGTGCCAGTAGTCCCACGGGGTCTATTGACATTCAGTACTTC. It is translated as CASSPTGSIDIQYF.